The rows below give T cell receptor beta chains drawn from one sample of a study of T cell changes during pregnancy in multiple sclerosis. Clones were read by immunoSEQ multiplex PCR, and TCRdb kept only the in-frame ones, dropping some. Found here are about 68,000 clones, roughly nine tenths of them singletons; the top ten hold around 1.3%. The source was peripheral blood, collected in the second trimester of pregnancy. These receptors were taken from a female donor in good health, enrolled as a control in a pregnancy study. The CDR3 runs from the conserved cysteine through the conserved F or W. A D gene is named only where the DNA matches it firmly. A row's size may be missing; if present it is once, few, many or a size class.

>TRBJ1-2|TRBD1|TRBV28|.
TGTGCCAGCAGTCCACTGACAGGGGGTAACTATGGCTACACCTTC
CASSPLTGGNYGYTF
>TRBJ2-3|.|TRBV19|.
TGTGCCAGTAGTTCAGGGGGGACTTTCACAGATACGCAGTATTTT
CASSSGGTFTDTQYF
>TRBJ2-7|.|TRBV15|.
TGTGCCACCAGCAGAGCGGGGACTTACGAGCAGTACTTC
CATSRAGTYEQYF
>TRBJ1-6|.|TRBV25-1|.
TGTGCCAGCAGTGGCCACCCTAAGTCTCATTCACCCCTCCACTTT
CASSGHPKSHSPLHF
>TRBJ2-5|TRBD2|TRBV5-4|.
TGTGCCAGCAGCCGGGGACTAGCGGGAGGATCTCAAGAGACCCAGTACTTC
CASSRGLAGGSQETQYF
>TRBJ1-1|.|TRBV28|.
TGTGCCAGCAGTTCGACCCCGGGAAAAAACACTGAAGCTTTCTTT
CASSSTPGKNTEAFF
>TRBJ2-7|TRBD2|TRBV28|.
TGTGCCAGCACCGCCGGGGGGGCGAGCGAGCAGTACTTC
CASTAGGASEQYF
>TRBJ1-2|.|TRBV28|once
TGTGCCAGCAGTTTACCCCAATCATATGGCTACACCTTC
CASSLPQSYGYTF
>TRBJ1-4|.|TRBV19|.
TGTGCCAGTAATTACGGGTTTAATGAAAAACTGTTTTTT
CASNYGFNEKLFF
>TRBJ1-1|TRBD1|TRBV30|.
TGTGCCTGGAGTGAATGGGGGACAGTTAAGAACACTGAAGCTTTCTTT
CAWSEWGTVKNTEAFF
>TRBJ2-1|TRBD1|TRBV7-8|.
TGTGCCAGCAGCTCCGGGACAGGATCCTACAATGAGCAGTTCTTC
CASSSGTGSYNEQFF
>TRBJ2-1|.|TRBV6-1|.
TGTGCCAGCAGTGCCCCCGGCCTAGCAAGTGAGCAGTTCTTC
CASSAPGLASEQFF
>TRBJ1-5|.|TRBV2|.
TGTGCCAGCAGTGAACGACTGATTCGCCCGGAGCTCTATAGCAATCAGCCCCAGCATTTT
CASSERLIRPELYSNQPQHF
>TRBJ2-5|TRBD2|TRBV5-1|.
TGCGCCAGCGGCGGGGGAAGGGGCGGAGAGACCCAGTACTTC
CASGGGRGGETQYF
>TRBJ2-7|TRBD1|TRBV7-9|.
TGTGCCAGCAGCCAAAGGGACAGGGGGCGTCACGAGCAGTACTTC
CASSQRDRGRHEQYF
>TRBJ1-6|.|TRBV5-1|.
TGCGCCAGCAGCTTTAAACAGCTTAGGCATAATTCACCCCTCCACTTT
CASSFKQLRHNSPLHF
>TRBJ1-4|.|TRBV7-9|.
TGTGCCAGCAGACTGGGGCCGGCGCAGAGAGATGAAAAACTGTTTTTT
CASRLGPAQRDEKLFF
>TRBJ2-7|.|TRBV5-4|.
TGTGCCAGCAGTTTGGATAGCGGCCCGACCTACGAGCAGTACTTC
CASSLDSGPTYEQYF
>TRBJ2-5|TRBD1|TRBV7-2|once
TGTGCCAGCAGCTTAGGGTGGGACAGGGGCAGAGAGACCCAGTACTTC
CASSLGWDRGRETQYF
>TRBJ2-1|.|TRBV30|.
TGTGCCTGGACCCTGACAAGCTCCTACAATGAGCAGTTCTTC
CAWTLTSSYNEQFF
>TRBJ2-7|.|TRBV2|once
TGTGCCAGCAGTGAAGGGCGCAGGGTAACTCGCGAGCAGTACTTC
CASSEGRRVTREQYF
>TRBJ2-7|TRBD2|TRBV9|few
TGTGCCAGCAGCGTAGGAGGGGAGGGCTACGAGCAGTACTTC
CASSVGGEGYEQYF
>TRBJ1-1|.|TRBV11-3|once
TGTGCCAGCAGTGACAGGTTGAACACTGAAGCTTTCTTT
CASSDRLNTEAFF
>TRBJ2-7|.|TRBV7-8|.
TGTGCCAGCAGCCTGCAGGGCGTATACGAGCAGTACTTC
CASSLQGVYEQYF
>TRBJ2-1|TRBD2|TRBV2|.
TGTGCCAGCAGACCCGGGACTAGCGGGAGGGTAGGGAATGAGCAGTTCTTC
CASRPGTSGRVGNEQFF
>TRBJ1-5|TRBD1|TRBV27|.
TGTGCCAGCAGGGCATGGGACAGACCTAATCAGCCCCAGCATTTT
CASRAWDRPNQPQHF
>TRBJ2-7|TRBD2|TRBV6-1|.
TGTGCCAGCAGTGAAGCGGTCGGTAGCGGGAGTGGATACGAGCAGTACTTC
CASSEAVGSGSGYEQYF